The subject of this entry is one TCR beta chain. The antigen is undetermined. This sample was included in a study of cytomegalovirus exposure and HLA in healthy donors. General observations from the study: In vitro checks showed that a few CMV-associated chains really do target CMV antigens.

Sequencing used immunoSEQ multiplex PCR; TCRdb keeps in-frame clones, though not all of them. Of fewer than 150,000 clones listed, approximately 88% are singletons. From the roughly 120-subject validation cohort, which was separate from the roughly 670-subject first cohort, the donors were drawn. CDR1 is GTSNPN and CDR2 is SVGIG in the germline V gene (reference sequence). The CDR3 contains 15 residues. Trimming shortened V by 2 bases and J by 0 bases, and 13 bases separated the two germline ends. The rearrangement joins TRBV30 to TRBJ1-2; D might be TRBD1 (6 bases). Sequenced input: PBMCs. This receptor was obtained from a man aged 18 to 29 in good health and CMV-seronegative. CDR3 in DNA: TGTGCCTGGAGTAAACGACAGGTAGCTAACTATGGCTACACCTTC. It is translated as CAWSKRQVANYGYTF.